This is a list of T cell receptor beta chains from one sample in a study of blood T cell repertoires in COVID-19. Produced via immunoSEQ multiplex PCR; TCRdb's table is partial and in-frame only. The sample has 73,000 or so clones, around 83% seen once; the top ten hold around 5%. Source material: peripheral blood. These receptors came from a man between 45 and 60 years old with active COVID-19. Both conserved end residues are part of each CDR3. D genes are given only for firm matches. Clone size is given for some rows only: seen once, a few or many times, or a class if the clone is expanded.

cdr3_length: 12; v_call: TRBV25-1; d_call: TRBD2; j_call: TRBJ2-7; clone_size: few; cdr3_nt: TGTGCGGCGGGAGGGCCTCCCTACGAGCAGTACTTC; cdr3_aa: CAAGGPPYEQYF
cdr3_length: 20; v_call: TRBV4-1; d_call: TRBD2; j_call: TRBJ2-4; clone_size: NA; cdr3_nt: TGCGCCAGCAGCCAGGTACCCTTTAGCGGGGGACTGAGGAGCAAAAACATTCAGTACTTC; cdr3_aa: CASSQVPFSGGLRSKNIQYF
cdr3_length: 15; v_call: TRBV9; d_call: TRBD1; j_call: TRBJ1-5; clone_size: NA; cdr3_nt: TGTGCCAGCAGCCAAATCGGGACAGGGAGGCAGCCCCAGCATTTT; cdr3_aa: CASSQIGTGRQPQHF
cdr3_length: 14; v_call: TRBV6-6; d_call: NA; j_call: TRBJ2-7; clone_size: once; cdr3_nt: TGTGCCAGCAGTTACTTCAGGGGTAATCACGAGCAGTACTTC; cdr3_aa: CASSYFRGNHEQYF
cdr3_length: 16; v_call: TRBV28; d_call: TRBD1; j_call: TRBJ2-2; clone_size: NA; cdr3_nt: TGTGCCAGCAGTTTGCGCAGACAGGGGGGCACCGGGGAGCTGTTTTTT; cdr3_aa: CASSLRRQGGTGELFF
cdr3_length: 17; v_call: TRBV15; d_call: NA; j_call: TRBJ2-2; clone_size: NA; cdr3_nt: TGTGCCACCAGCAGAGATCTGTGGGAGCGGAACACCGGGGAGCTGTTTTTT; cdr3_aa: CATSRDLWERNTGELFF
cdr3_length: 13; v_call: TRBV10-1; d_call: NA; j_call: TRBJ2-2; clone_size: NA; cdr3_nt: TGCGCCAGCAGTGAGAGGGGCACCGGGGAGCTGTTTTTT; cdr3_aa: CASSERGTGELFF
cdr3_length: 15; v_call: TRBV19; d_call: NA; j_call: TRBJ2-5; clone_size: once; cdr3_nt: TGTGCCAGTAGTATAGATAGCGCCGCCCAAGAGACCCAGTACTTC; cdr3_aa: CASSIDSAAQETQYF
cdr3_length: 14; v_call: TRBV5-1; d_call: TRBD1; j_call: TRBJ1-1; clone_size: NA; cdr3_nt: TGCGCCAGCAGCTGGGGACAGGGGGCCTCTGAAGCTTTCTTT; cdr3_aa: CASSWGQGASEAFF
cdr3_length: 14; v_call: TRBV7-2; d_call: NA; j_call: TRBJ1-2; clone_size: once; cdr3_nt: TGTGCCAGCAGCTTAGCGCAACCAGGTAGTGGCTACACCTTC; cdr3_aa: CASSLAQPGSGYTF
cdr3_length: 14; v_call: TRBV9; d_call: TRBD2; j_call: TRBJ2-1; clone_size: NA; cdr3_nt: TGTGCCAGCAGCGTCACTAGCGGGGGGAATGAGCAGTTCTTC; cdr3_aa: CASSVTSGGNEQFF
cdr3_length: 13; v_call: TRBV10-3; d_call: TRBD2; j_call: TRBJ2-7; clone_size: NA; cdr3_nt: TGTGCCATCAGTGGGGGGGAGGGCTACGAGCAGTACTTC; cdr3_aa: CAISGGEGYEQYF
cdr3_length: 14; v_call: TRBV5-4; d_call: TRBD1; j_call: TRBJ1-5; clone_size: few; cdr3_nt: TGTGCCAGCAGCACACAGGGGGATGGGCAGCCCCAGCATTTT; cdr3_aa: CASSTQGDGQPQHF
cdr3_length: 14; v_call: TRBV7-3; d_call: NA; j_call: TRBJ1-2; clone_size: NA; cdr3_nt: TGTGCCAGCGGGGGGGGCCCCCGCTCCTATGGCTACACCTTC; cdr3_aa: CASGGGPRSYGYTF
cdr3_length: 15; v_call: TRBV11-2; d_call: NA; j_call: TRBJ1-5; clone_size: NA; cdr3_nt: TGTGCCAGCAGCTTAGACGGCAGGGGAAATCAGCCCCAGCATTTT; cdr3_aa: CASSLDGRGNQPQHF
cdr3_length: 14; v_call: TRBV24-1; d_call: TRBD2; j_call: TRBJ2-1; clone_size: NA; cdr3_nt: TGTGCCACCAGTGATCCTTTGACTAGCGGGGGGACCTTCTTC; cdr3_aa: CATSDPLTSGGTFF
cdr3_length: 14; v_call: TRBV18; d_call: NA; j_call: TRBJ2-4; clone_size: NA; cdr3_nt: TGTGCCAGCTCACGACGGGACAATAAAAACATTCAGTACTTC; cdr3_aa: CASSRRDNKNIQYF
cdr3_length: 15; v_call: TRBV18; d_call: NA; j_call: TRBJ2-1; clone_size: once; cdr3_nt: TGTGCCAGCTCAAAGAGAGTATCTATTTACAATGAGCAGTTCTTC; cdr3_aa: CASSKRVSIYNEQFF
cdr3_length: 13; v_call: TRBV29-1; d_call: TRBD1; j_call: TRBJ1-2; clone_size: NA; cdr3_nt: TGCAGCGCCGGGACAGGGGGCGACTATGGCTACACCTTC; cdr3_aa: CSAGTGGDYGYTF
cdr3_length: 13; v_call: TRBV12-3/TRBV12-4; d_call: NA; j_call: TRBJ1-2; clone_size: NA; cdr3_nt: TGTGCCAGCAGTTCAGGGTATCCCTATGGCTACACCTTC; cdr3_aa: CASSSGYPYGYTF
cdr3_length: 14; v_call: TRBV9; d_call: NA; j_call: TRBJ1-6; clone_size: NA; cdr3_nt: TGTGCCAGCAGCTATAGCGAGGGTGGATCACCCCTCCACTTT; cdr3_aa: CASSYSEGGSPLHF
cdr3_length: 14; v_call: TRBV6-5; d_call: NA; j_call: TRBJ1-6; clone_size: NA; cdr3_nt: TGTGCCAGCAGCTATACAGGGTACAATTCACCCCTCCACTTT; cdr3_aa: CASSYTGYNSPLHF
cdr3_length: 14; v_call: TRBV7-7; d_call: TRBD2; j_call: TRBJ2-7; clone_size: NA; cdr3_nt: TGTGCCAGCAGCGTTAGCGGGAGTATCGACGAGCAGTACTTC; cdr3_aa: CASSVSGSIDEQYF
cdr3_length: 16; v_call: TRBV11-2; d_call: NA; j_call: TRBJ2-3; clone_size: once; cdr3_nt: TGTGCCAGCAGTTCTTACCTAATGGGAGGCACAGATACGCAGTATTTT; cdr3_aa: CASSSYLMGGTDTQYF
cdr3_length: 15; v_call: TRBV6-5; d_call: NA; j_call: TRBJ2-1; clone_size: NA; cdr3_nt: TGTGCCAGCAGAAAGCTACAGGACCCATACAATGAGCAGTTCTTC; cdr3_aa: CASRKLQDPYNEQFF
cdr3_length: 18; v_call: TRBV3-1/TRBV3-2; d_call: TRBD2; j_call: TRBJ2-1; clone_size: NA; cdr3_nt: TGTGCCAGCAGCCAAGAGGGGCTAGCGGGGGCTCTAACGAATGAGCAGTTCTTC; cdr3_aa: CASSQEGLAGALTNEQFF
cdr3_length: 17; v_call: TRBV4-2; d_call: NA; j_call: TRBJ2-2; clone_size: NA; cdr3_nt: TGTGCCAGCAGCCAGAATCCTGGTGGGCAGGGGATCGGGGAGCTGTTTTTT; cdr3_aa: CASSQNPGGQGIGELFF
cdr3_length: 16; v_call: TRBV18; d_call: TRBD1; j_call: TRBJ2-4; clone_size: NA; cdr3_nt: TGTGCCAGCTCGCCCGATACAGGGGTAGCCAAAAACATTCAGTACTTC; cdr3_aa: CASSPDTGVAKNIQYF
cdr3_length: 14; v_call: TRBV5-1; d_call: NA; j_call: TRBJ2-3; clone_size: NA; cdr3_nt: TGCGCCAGCAGCTTGGCGGGTACCACAGATACGCAGTATTTT; cdr3_aa: CASSLAGTTDTQYF
cdr3_length: 15; v_call: TRBV6-5; d_call: TRBD2; j_call: TRBJ2-1; clone_size: NA; cdr3_nt: TGTGCCAGCAGTTACGGCGGGGGGGCCCGCAATGAGCAGTTCTTC; cdr3_aa: CASSYGGGARNEQFF
cdr3_length: 15; v_call: TRBV7-7; d_call: TRBD2; j_call: TRBJ2-1; clone_size: NA; cdr3_nt: TGTGCCAGCTCCTCCTCTAGCGGACTCTACAATGAGCAGTTCTTC; cdr3_aa: CASSSSSGLYNEQFF
cdr3_length: 16; v_call: TRBV7-6; d_call: TRBD2; j_call: TRBJ2-3; clone_size: NA; cdr3_nt: TGTGCCAGCAGCCTTGGGACTAGCGGGAGTATTGATACGCAGTATTTT; cdr3_aa: CASSLGTSGSIDTQYF
cdr3_length: 15; v_call: TRBV7-2; d_call: TRBD2; j_call: TRBJ2-1; clone_size: NA; cdr3_nt: TGTGCCAGCAGATCTAGCGGGAGCAGGTACAATGAGCAGTTCTTC; cdr3_aa: CASRSSGSRYNEQFF
cdr3_length: 15; v_call: TRBV6-6; d_call: NA; j_call: TRBJ1-5; clone_size: once; cdr3_nt: TGTGCCAGCAGTTACCCGGGACAAGGCAATCAGCCCCAGCATTTT; cdr3_aa: CASSYPGQGNQPQHF
cdr3_length: 18; v_call: TRBV3-1/TRBV3-2; d_call: TRBD1; j_call: TRBJ1-2; clone_size: NA; cdr3_nt: TGTGCCAGCAGCCACCATAGGGACAGGGGGCTTGAGAACTATGGCTACACCTTC; cdr3_aa: CASSHHRDRGLENYGYTF
cdr3_length: 11; v_call: TRBV30; d_call: NA; j_call: TRBJ2-1; clone_size: NA; cdr3_nt: TGTGCCTGGCGAATTACAGGTTGGCAGTTCTTC; cdr3_aa: CAWRITGWQFF
cdr3_length: 13; v_call: TRBV19; d_call: NA; j_call: TRBJ1-2; clone_size: NA; cdr3_nt: TGTGCCAGTAGTACCCAGGCTAACTATGGCTACACCTTC; cdr3_aa: CASSTQANYGYTF
cdr3_length: 13; v_call: TRBV10-3; d_call: NA; j_call: TRBJ2-5; clone_size: NA; cdr3_nt: TGTGCCATCAGAGACAGGCCCCAAGAGACCCAGTACTTC; cdr3_aa: CAIRDRPQETQYF
cdr3_length: 21; v_call: TRBV11-3; d_call: NA; j_call: TRBJ1-6; clone_size: NA; cdr3_nt: TGTGCCAGCAGCTTAGATTCCACCCTAAGGGTTCGGGGGATACCGGATTCACCCCTCCACTTT; cdr3_aa: CASSLDSTLRVRGIPDSPLHF